This is a list of T cell receptor beta chains from one sample in a study of regulatory T cells in long-lasting Graves disease. TCRdb independently ran MiXCR on the multiplex PCR reads; one entry per CDR3 protein. This sample has 560,000 or so distinct CDR3 sequences, with about 16% found just once. The data also belong to a second study, concerning T cells in Graves' hyperthyroidism and ophthalmopathy.

Sequencing used peripheral blood mononuclear cells (PBMCs), obtained at new diagnosis, from a patient treated with antithyroid drugs. The source of these receptors is a young man with Graves disease. The CDR3 runs from the conserved cysteine through the conserved F or W. D genes are given only for firm matches. Only some rows state a clone size, as once, few, many or a class for expanded clones.

NA,TRBV4-1,NA,TRBJ2-1,CASSQEDGGWNNEQFF,TGCGCCAGCAGCCAAGAAGACGGCGGGTGGAACAATGAGCAGTTCTTC
NA,TRBV5-1,NA,TRBJ1-2,CASSPQGTIYGYTF,TGCGCCAGCAGCCCACAGGGTACTATCTATGGCTACACCTTC
few,TRBV5-1,NA,TRBJ1-1,CASSLFYGQNTEAFF,TGCGCCAGCAGCTTGTTCTATGGGCAGAACACTGAAGCTTTCTTT
many,TRBV12-3/TRBV12-4,NA,TRBJ1-3,CASSTGGNTIYF,TGTGCCAGCAGTACCGGGGGAAACACCATATATTTT
many,TRBV7-8,TRBD2,TRBJ2-7,CASEGTSLSRQYF,TGTGCCAGCGAAGGGACTAGCTTGTCGAGGCAGTACTTC
many,TRBV13,NA,TRBJ2-7,CASSDGRRRVEQYF,TGTGCCAGCAGCGACGGGAGACGAAGGGTCGAGCAGTACTTC
NA,TRBV25-1,TRBD1,TRBJ1-2,CASNPTGQIYGYTF,TGTGCCAGCAATCCCACGGGACAGATCTATGGCTACACCTTC
many,TRBV27,NA,TRBJ1-1,CASRKSPDWENTEAFF,TGTGCCAGCAGAAAGAGCCCGGACTGGGAGAACACTGAAGCTTTCTTT
NA,TRBV12-3/TRBV12-4,TRBD1,TRBJ2-1,CASSGQGYEQFF,TGTGCCAGCAGTGGACAGGGGTACGAGCAGTTCTTC
many,TRBV2,NA,TRBJ2-5,CASSGKAGGETQYF,TGTGCCAGCAGCGGAAAGGCCGGAGGGGAGACCCAGTACTTC
few,TRBV6-5,TRBD1,TRBJ2-1,CASSYSARQGANEQFF,TGTGCCAGCAGTTACTCGGCTAGACAGGGGGCGAATGAGCAGTTCTTC
many,TRBV27,NA,TRBJ2-5,CASSLLGGLRETQYF,TGTGCCAGCAGTTTATTGGGGGGCTTGAGGGAGACCCAGTACTTC
NA,TRBV7-2,NA,TRBJ2-1,CASSLHLGSVNEQFF,TGTGCCAGCAGCTTACATCTTGGGTCAGTAAATGAGCAGTTCTTC
many,TRBV12-3/TRBV12-4,NA,TRBJ1-1,CASSLQDTEAFF,TGTGCCAGCAGTTTGCAGGACACTGAAGCTTTCTTT
NA,TRBV20-1,TRBD2,TRBJ2-7,CSARDAKASGLEQYF,TGCAGTGCTAGAGATGCTAAGGCTAGCGGGCTCGAGCAGTACTTC
many,TRBV3-1,NA,TRBJ2-1,CASSQDYSLDNEQFF,TGTGCCAGCAGCCAAGACTACTCGTTAGACAATGAGCAGTTCTTC
few,TRBV30,NA,TRBJ1-3,CAWSVRAGSFGNTIYF,TGTGCCTGGAGTGTACGGGCGGGGAGTTTTGGAAACACCATATATTTT
NA,TRBV9,NA,TRBJ2-5,CASSVGTVGETQYF,TGTGCCAGCAGCGTTGGGACCGTCGGGGAGACCCAGTACTTC
many,TRBV7-9,TRBD2,TRBJ2-7,CASRLVAGEGEQYF,TGTGCCAGCAGACTCGTAGCGGGAGAGGGCGAGCAGTACTTC